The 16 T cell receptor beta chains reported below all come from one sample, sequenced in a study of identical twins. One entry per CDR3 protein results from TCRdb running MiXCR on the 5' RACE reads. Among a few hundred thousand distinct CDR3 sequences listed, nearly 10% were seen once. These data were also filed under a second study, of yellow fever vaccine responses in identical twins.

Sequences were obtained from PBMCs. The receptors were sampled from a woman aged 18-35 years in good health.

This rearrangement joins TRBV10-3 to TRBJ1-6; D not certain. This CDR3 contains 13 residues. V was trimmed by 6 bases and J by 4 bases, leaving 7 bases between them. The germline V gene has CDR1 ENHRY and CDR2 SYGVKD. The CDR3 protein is CAIRQYYNSPLHF. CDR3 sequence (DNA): TGTGCCATCAGACAGTATTATAATTCACCCCTCCACTTT.

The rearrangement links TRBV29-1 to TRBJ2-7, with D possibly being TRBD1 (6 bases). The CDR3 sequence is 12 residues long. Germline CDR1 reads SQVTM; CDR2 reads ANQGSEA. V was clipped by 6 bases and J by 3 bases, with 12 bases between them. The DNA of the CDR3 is TGCAGCGTCCAGACAGGAGTCTACGAGCAGTACTTC. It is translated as CSVQTGVYEQYF.

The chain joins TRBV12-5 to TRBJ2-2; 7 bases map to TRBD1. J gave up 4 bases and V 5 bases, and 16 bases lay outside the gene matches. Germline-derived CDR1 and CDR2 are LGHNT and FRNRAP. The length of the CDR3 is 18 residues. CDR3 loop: CASGTTQDRDLPTGELFF. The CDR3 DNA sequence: TGTGCTAGTGGTACCACCCAAGACAGGGACCTGCCCACCGGGGAGCTGTTTTTT.

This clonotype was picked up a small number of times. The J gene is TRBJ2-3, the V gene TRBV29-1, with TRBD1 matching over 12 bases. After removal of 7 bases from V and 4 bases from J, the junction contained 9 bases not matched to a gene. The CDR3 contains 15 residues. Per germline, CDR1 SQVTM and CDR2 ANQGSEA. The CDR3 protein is CSGGTGGGYSDTQYF. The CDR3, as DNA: TGCAGCGGGGGGACAGGGGGCGGATATTCAGATACGCAGTATTTT.

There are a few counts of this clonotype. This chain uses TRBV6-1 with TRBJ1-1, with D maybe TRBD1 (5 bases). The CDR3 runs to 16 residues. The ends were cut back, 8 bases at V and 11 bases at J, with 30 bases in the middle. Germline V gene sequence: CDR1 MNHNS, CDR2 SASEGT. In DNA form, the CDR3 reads TGTGCCAGCGCAAATCTCCCCCCACCCGCAGGGCGGAATGCTTTCTTT. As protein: CASANLPPPAGRNAFF.

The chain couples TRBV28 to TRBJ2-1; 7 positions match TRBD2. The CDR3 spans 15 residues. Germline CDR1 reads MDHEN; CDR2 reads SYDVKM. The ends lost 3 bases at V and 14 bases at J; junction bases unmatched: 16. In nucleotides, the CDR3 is TGTGCCAGCAGTTTCTCAACGGGACTAAATACAATGAAGTTCTTC. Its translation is CASSFSTGLNTMKFF.

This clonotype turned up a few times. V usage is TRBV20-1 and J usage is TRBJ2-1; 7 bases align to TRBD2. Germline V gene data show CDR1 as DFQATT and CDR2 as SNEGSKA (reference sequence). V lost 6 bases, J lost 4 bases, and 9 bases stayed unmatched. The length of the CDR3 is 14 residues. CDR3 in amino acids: CSAGPTGGYNEQFF. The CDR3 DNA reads TGCAGTGCAGGTCCAACCGGGGGGTACAATGAGCAGTTCTTC.

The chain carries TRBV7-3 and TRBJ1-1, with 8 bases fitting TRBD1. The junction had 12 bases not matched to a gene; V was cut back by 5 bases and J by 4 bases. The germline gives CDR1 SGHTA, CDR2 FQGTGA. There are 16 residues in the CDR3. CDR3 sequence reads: CASSLGRAGGLTEAFF. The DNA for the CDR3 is TGTGCCAGCAGCCTAGGAAGGGCAGGGGGCCTCACTGAAGCTTTCTTT.

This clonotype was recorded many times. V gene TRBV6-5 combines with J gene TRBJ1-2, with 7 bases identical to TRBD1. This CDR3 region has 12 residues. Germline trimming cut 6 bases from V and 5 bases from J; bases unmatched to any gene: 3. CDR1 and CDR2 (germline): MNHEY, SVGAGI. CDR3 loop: CASSATGYGYTF. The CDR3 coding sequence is TGTGCCAGCAGCGCGACAGGGTATGGCTACACCTTC.

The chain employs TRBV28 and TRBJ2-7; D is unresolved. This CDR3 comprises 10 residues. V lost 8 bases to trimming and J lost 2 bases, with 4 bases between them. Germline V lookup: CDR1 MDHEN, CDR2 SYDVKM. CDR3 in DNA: TGTGCCAGCGCGACCTACGAGCAGTACTTC. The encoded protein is CASATYEQYF.

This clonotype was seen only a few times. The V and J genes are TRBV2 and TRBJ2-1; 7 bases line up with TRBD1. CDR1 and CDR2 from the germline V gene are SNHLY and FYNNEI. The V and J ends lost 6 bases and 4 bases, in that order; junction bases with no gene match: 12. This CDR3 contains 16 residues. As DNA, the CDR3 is TGTGCCAGCAGCGGGACAGAAGCCTGGGGGTACAATGAGCAGTTCTTC. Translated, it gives CASSGTEAWGYNEQFF.

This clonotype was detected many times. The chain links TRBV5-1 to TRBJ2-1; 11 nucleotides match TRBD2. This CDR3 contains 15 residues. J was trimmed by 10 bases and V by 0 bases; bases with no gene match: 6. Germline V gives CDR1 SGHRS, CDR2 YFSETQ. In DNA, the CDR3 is TGCGCCAGCAGCTTGGATGGTAGCGGGAGGGGAGAGCAGTTCTTC. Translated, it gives CASSLDGSGRGEQFF.

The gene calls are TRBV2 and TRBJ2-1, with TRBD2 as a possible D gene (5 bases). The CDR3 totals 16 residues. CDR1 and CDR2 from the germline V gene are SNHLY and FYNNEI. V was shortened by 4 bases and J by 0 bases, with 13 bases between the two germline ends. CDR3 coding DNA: TGTGCCAGCAGTGGTCCCCAGCGGAGCTCCTACAATGAGCAGTTCTTC. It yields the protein CASSGPQRSSYNEQFF.

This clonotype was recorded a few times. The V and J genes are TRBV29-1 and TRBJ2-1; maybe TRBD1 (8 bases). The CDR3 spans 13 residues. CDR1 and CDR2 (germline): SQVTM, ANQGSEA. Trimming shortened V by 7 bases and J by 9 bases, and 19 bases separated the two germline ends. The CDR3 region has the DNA TGCAGCGGGACCGGACAGGGAGGGGGTGAGCAGTTCTTC. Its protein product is CSGTGQGGGEQFF.

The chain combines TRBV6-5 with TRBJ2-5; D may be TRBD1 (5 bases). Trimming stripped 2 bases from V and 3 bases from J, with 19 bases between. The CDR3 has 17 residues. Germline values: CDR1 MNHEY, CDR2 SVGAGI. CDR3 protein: CASSYKGWSGIKETQYF. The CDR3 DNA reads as TGTGCCAGCAGTTACAAGGGTTGGTCAGGGATTAAAGAGACCCAGTACTTC.

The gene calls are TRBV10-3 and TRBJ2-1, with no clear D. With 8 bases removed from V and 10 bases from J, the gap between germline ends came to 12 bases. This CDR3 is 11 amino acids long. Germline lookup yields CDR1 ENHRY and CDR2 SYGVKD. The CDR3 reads CAIEVVGEQFF. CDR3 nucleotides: TGTGCCATCGAGGTCGTGGGGGAGCAGTTCTTC.